Here is one TCR beta chain with its context. In Seattle, patients joined the study during active infection and were tracked longitudinally. The entry originates in a study of blood T cell repertoires in COVID-19. Turning to the study itself: The United States, Italy and Spain were the sources of the acute and convalescent COVID-19 samples. T cells, B-cell-depleted T cells, or PBMCs supplied cDNA or gDNA.

Germline V gene sequence: CDR1 SGHTA, CDR2 FQGNSA. CDR3 size: 18 residues. The V and J ends lost 4 bases and 4 bases respectively, with 20 bases between them. Original methodology: For nucleated cells, counts were estimated from reference gene primer amplification. Profiled with immunoSEQ multiplex PCR; TCRdb holds only in-frame clones, not every one. The V and J calls and the clone size are those of that table, but D and trimming were determined from the DNA. The sample yields roughly 200,000 clones, approximately 80% seen once. The chain joins TRBV7-2 to TRBJ1-6, with a weak D call TRBD1 (5 bases). The TCR originated in a woman aged 40 to 50 with COVID-19, enrolled during active disease. The sequenced material came from peripheral blood. This CDR3 reads CASSSWTGRGEYNSPLHF. The DNA for the CDR3 is TGTGCCAGCAGCTCCTGGACGGGGAGGGGAGAGTATAATTCACCCCTCCACTTT.